The 23 T cell receptor beta chains below come from one sample, sequenced in a study of patients and donors after allogeneic stem cell transplantation. Each CDR3 protein gets one entry after TCRdb re-called the RT-PCR reads with MiXCR. Of 25,000 to 40,000 distinct CDR3 sequences in the sample, around 40% are singletons; the top ten hold around 80%. Material for sequencing was blood, either unsorted or a sorted T cell fraction (not recorded which). Receptor source: a human donor who was either an allogeneic HSCT recipient or a stem cell or donor lymphocyte infusion donor (not recorded which). It is not recorded whose cells these are; they may come from a transplant donor.

V gene TRBV14 combines with J gene TRBJ1-1, with 10 bases identical to TRBD1. Germline lookup yields CDR1 SGHDN and CDR2 FVKESK. The CDR3 has 16 residues. V was clipped by 1 base and J by 1 base; unmatched bases: 3. The CDR3 sequence is CASSQVRDRGNTEAFF. CDR3 DNA sequence: TGTGCCAGCAGCCAAGTTAGGGACAGGGGGAACACTGAAGCTTTCTTT. The variable domain in full, with the rest retrieved from reference TRBV14 and TRBJ1-1, is EAGVTQFPSHSVIEKGQTVTLRCDPISGHDNLYWYRRVMGKEIKFLLHFVKESKQDESGMPNNRFLAERTGGTYSTLKVQPAELEDSGVYFCASSQVRDRGNTEAFFGQGTRLTVV.

This sequence joins TRBV20-1 and TRBJ1-5, with D hard to call. CDR1 DFQATT and CDR2 SNEGSKA come from the germline V gene (reference sequence). Deletions cut 3 bases from V and 5 bases from J, with 11 bases between. The CDR3 runs 13 residues. The CDR3 protein is CSASRAEDQPQHF. DNA for the CDR3: TGCAGTGCTAGTCGGGCGGAGGATCAGCCCCAGCATTTT.

As for this clonotype: Relative to the germline gene, one junction end is altered; a read error may explain this. The rearrangement links TRBV6-5 to TRBJ1-5; 8 bases line up with TRBD1. Germline loops: CDR1 MNHEY, CDR2 SVGAGI. CDR3 size: 15 residues. CDR3 sequence reads: CASSSGQGFNHPQHF. DNA of the CDR3: TGTGCCAGCAGTTCTGGACAGGGCTTTAATCACCCCCAGCATTTT.

This clonotype was detected a few times. The V and J genes are TRBV24-1 and TRBJ2-5; D perhaps matches TRBD1 (5 bases). V shed 3 bases and J shed 7 bases, with 11 bases lying between them. This CDR3 spans 13 amino acids. Per the germline V gene, CDR1 is KGHDR and CDR2 is SFDVKD. In nucleotides, the CDR3 is TGTGCCACCAGTGATCTTGGGGCCGGGACCCAGTACTTC. Protein: CATSDLGAGTQYF.

The J gene is TRBJ1-6, the V gene TRBV12-3 or TRBV12-4, with unresolved D. The V end was cut by 1 base, the J end by 5 bases, with 12 bases between. CDR3 size: 16 residues. The CDR3: CASSLELGYDNSPLHF. CDR3 DNA: TGTGCCAGCAGTTTAGAACTGGGATACGATAATTCACCCCTCCACTTT.

V is TRBV6-2 or TRBV6-3 and J is TRBJ2-7; maybe TRBD1 (7 bases). V was shortened by 2 bases and J by 1 base, with 15 bases between the two germline ends. This CDR3 is 16 amino acids long. Germline CDR1 is MNHEY and CDR2 is SVGEGT. CDR3 nucleotides: TGTGCCAGCAGTTACCACCCAGGGGGGAGTTCCTACGAGCAGTACGTC. Amino acids: CASSYHPGGSSYEQYV.

This chain joins TRBV20-1 and TRBJ1-1; D is undetermined. V was clipped by 5 bases and J by 3 bases, with 16 bases between them. Germline V gene sequence: CDR1 DFQATT, CDR2 SNEGSKA (reference sequence). The CDR3 loop spans 14 amino acids. This CDR3 reads CSAFTGRWYTEAFF. The CDR3 region has the DNA TGCAGTGCTTTTACGGGCAGGTGGTACACTGAAGCTTTCTTT.

This clonotype appeared a few times. The gene calls are TRBV14 and TRBJ1-5; no clear D. Trimming removed 1 base from V and 6 bases from J, with 7 bases in between. This CDR3 is 13 amino acids long. Per the germline V gene, CDR1 is SGHDN and CDR2 is FVKESK. DNA for the CDR3: TGTGCCAGCAGCCAAGGGGTTGCTCAGCCCCAGCATTTT. Amino acids: CASSQGVAQPQHF.

V and J are TRBV4-3 and TRBJ2-1; TRBD1 agrees at 9 bases. Germline lookup yields CDR1 LGHNA and CDR2 YSLEER. The CDR3 length is 15 residues. J lost 6 bases, V lost 1 base, and 4 bases had no gene match. The CDR3 DNA reads as TGCGCCAGCAGCCAAGTTGGGGACAGGGCCAATGAGCAGTTCTTC. Protein sequence: CASSQVGDRANEQFF.

The chain links TRBV20-1 to TRBJ1-2, with D hard to call. Germline CDR1 is DFQATT and CDR2 is SNEGSKA (reference sequence). V dropped 1 base and J dropped 4 bases, with 13 bases sitting between them. The CDR3 consists of 14 residues. For the CDR3, the DNA is TGCAGTGCTAGAGCGGCAGACACAACCTATGGCTACACCTTC. Its translation: CSARAADTTYGYTF.

The rearrangement uses TRBV2 and TRBJ2-1; 13 bases align to TRBD2. CDR1 is SNHLY, CDR2 FYNNEI, per germline. The CDR3 consists of 16 residues. Losses at the gene ends were 7 bases for V and 7 bases for J; bases not matched to a gene: 10. CDR3 amino acids: CASNLGLAGVANEQFF. CDR3 in DNA: TGTGCCAGCAACCTAGGACTAGCGGGAGTTGCAAATGAGCAGTTCTTC.

The chain is built from TRBV7-2 and TRBJ1-6; TRBD1 matches 12 bases. The length of the CDR3 is 19 residues. J gave up 1 base and V 5 bases, and 9 bases lay outside the gene matches. Germline CDR1 and CDR2: SGHTA and FQGNSA. The CDR3 sequence: CASSIRDRGRESYNSPLHF. The CDR3 region has the DNA TGTGCCAGCAGCATCCGGGACAGGGGGCGCGAATCCTATAATTCACCCCTCCACTTT.

This clonotype was seen a single time. This clone may be a read error of a much larger clone one base away. This chain connects TRBV6-5 to TRBJ1-6; maybe TRBD1 (6 bases). V lost 8 bases to trimming and J lost 7 bases, with 18 bases between them. This CDR3 region has 15 residues. Germline V gives CDR1 MNHEY, CDR2 SVGAGI. The CDR3 protein is CASGRGGLRNSPLHF. CDR3 DNA sequence: TGTGCCAGCGGCCGCGGGGGCCTAAGGAATTCACCCCTCCACTTT.

This clonotype was detected only a few times. The J gene is TRBJ1-2, the V gene TRBV7-3; D is possibly TRBD1 (5 bases). The CDR3 is 13 amino acids. The germline gives CDR1 SGHTA, CDR2 FQGTGA. V dropped 3 bases and J dropped 5 bases, with 10 bases sitting between them. In DNA, the CDR3 is TGTGCCAGCAGCTTCAGGGATGGGTATGGCTACACCTTC. Protein product: CASSFRDGYGYTF.

This clonotype was seen more than once but under ten times. The chain has TRBV20-1 and TRBJ1-1; D may be TRBD1 (5 bases). CDR3 length: 13 residues. V lost 0 bases, J lost 5 bases, and 10 bases lay in between. Germline CDR1 is DFQATT and CDR2 is SNEGSKA (reference sequence). As DNA, the CDR3 is TGCAGTGCTAGAGAGGGGGGTTGGACTGAAGCTTTCTTT. It specifies CSAREGGWTEAFF.

The chain links TRBV5-6 to TRBJ2-1; unclear D gene. CDR3 size: 16 residues. V was pared by 0 bases and J by 0 bases, with 10 bases between. Germline V gene sequence: CDR1 SGHDT, CDR2 YYEEEE. CDR3 nucleotides: TGTGCCAGCAGCTTGGATCGCGGCAGCTCCTACAATGAGCAGTTCTTC. Translated, it gives CASSLDRGSSYNEQFF.

The chain joins TRBV5-1 to TRBJ2-5, with D unresolved. The germline gives CDR1 SGHRS, CDR2 YFSETQ. There are 16 residues in the CDR3. Trimming took 1 base from V and 5 from J, leaving 18 bases between them. The CDR3 region has the DNA TGCGCCAGCAGCTTGCCCCTCGGCCAAGGTGGGGAGACCCAGTACTTC. Its translation is CASSLPLGQGGETQYF.

This chain connects TRBV7-2 to TRBJ1-2; 7 bases fit TRBD1. Germline V gene lookup returns CDR1 SGHTA and CDR2 FQGNSA. J lost 3 bases, V lost 11 bases, and 6 bases had no gene match. This CDR3 has 12 amino acids. The CDR3 DNA follows: TGTGCCGACAGGGCAGTCTACTATGGCTACACCTTC. Translation gives CADRAVYYGYTF.

V usage is TRBV6-6 and J usage is TRBJ2-2, with 7 bases aligning to TRBD1. Germline assignment: CDR1 MNHNY and CDR2 SVGAGI (reference sequence). The CDR3 has 15 residues. Germline trimming cut 0 bases from V and 3 bases from J; bases unmatched to any gene: 1. In DNA form, the CDR3 reads TGTGCCAGCAGTTACTCAGGGGGCGACACCGGGGAGCTGTTTTTT. It yields the protein CASSYSGGDTGELFF.

The J gene is TRBJ2-3, the V gene TRBV3-1; D not certain. Deletions cut 4 bases from V and 0 bases from J, with 11 bases between. Germline V gives CDR1 LGHDT, CDR2 YNNKEL (reference sequence). CDR3 length: 15 residues. This CDR3 reads CASSPAATSTDTQYF. The CDR3, as DNA: TGTGCCAGCAGCCCGGCCGCGACTAGCACAGATACGCAGTATTTT.

This chain connects TRBV2 to TRBJ2-5, with unresolved D. Trimming took off 7 bases at V and 3 bases at J, with 6 bases between the two ends. The CDR3 consists of 11 residues. Germline V gene data show CDR1 as SNHLY and CDR2 as FYNNEI. The CDR3 DNA sequence: TGTGCCAGCACCCGCGAAGAGACCCAGTACTTC. Protein: CASTREETQYF.

V usage is TRBV7-2 and J usage is TRBJ2-3; D possibly corresponds to TRBD2 (6 bases). Germline CDR1 reads SGHTA; CDR2 reads FQGNSA. Trimming took off 6 bases at V and 4 bases at J, with 11 bases between the two ends. The CDR3 runs to 13 residues. The CDR3 reads CASRWGDSDTQYF. The CDR3, as DNA: TGTGCCAGCAGGTGGGGGGACTCAGATACGCAGTATTTT.

The chain recombines TRBV18 with TRBJ1-2, with D perhaps TRBD1 (5 bases). Deletions cut 3 bases from V and 4 bases from J, with 9 bases between. Germline CDR1 KGHSH, CDR2 LQKENI. This CDR3 spans 13 amino acids. CDR3 loop: CASSPGEFYGYTF. The CDR3 DNA reads as TGTGCCAGCTCACCGGGGGAGTTCTATGGCTACACCTTC.